This record concerns one T cell receptor beta chain sequence. This clone's antigen is unknown. No quality values exist for individual bases; no much larger clone is one base distant. Using the deep immunoSEQ assay, TCR CDR3 regions were amplified from genomic DNA by multiplex PCR. Extracted genomic DNA from each cell subset was distributed evenly across all wells of several immunoSEQ 96-well plates, and each plate was treated as a replicate. For sorted subsets, each replicate PCR was loaded with about 200 ng genomic DNA, equivalent to about 33,000 T cell genomes. Purified libraries were measured with a Qubit 3.0 fluorometer, size-checked on a Bioanalyzer 2100, and measured again with the KAPA Library Quantification kit. A separate single-read 150-cycle Illumina NextSeq 550 flow cell was used to sequence each immunoSEQ 96-well plate. The paper's processing steps were these. Because the immunoSEQ output held only junctional sequences and lacked quality scores, the filtering could not match the filtering applied to full-length reads. Sequences were annotated with PyIR, a Python wrapper for IgBLAST v1.9, using IMGT germline references to assign V/J genes and CDR3. Any read was removed if the V/J assignment was weak (E-value above 1e-6), the CDR3 was missing, or the read contained stop codons, out-of-frame junctions, or ambiguous translated residues. V3J clonotypes were defined as sequences sharing the same inferred V gene, J gene, and CDR3 amino acid sequence. Percentage overlap between repertoires was calculated by dividing the number of shared unique clonotypes by the size of the smaller repertoire. Three approaches were used to assess repertoire richness: RTK rarefaction, the Chao1 estimator, and Recon v2.1 estimates of unobserved clonotypes. For all TCRbeta clonotypes obtained by the gDNA method from four donors, generation probabilities were computed with OLGA. Held by TCRdb, this immuneACCESS table contains in-frame sequences only and omits some clones. Under half of the omission traces to an unresolved V gene where checked; the cause of the rest is unknown. V and J calls and clone size are given by that table; D and trimming were obtained from the DNA. Within this sample are roughly 1,500,000 clones, with around 98% of them counted one time only. The ten largest account for roughly 0.45% of the sample.

This record belongs to a study of shared clonotypes between healthy human individuals (dated by TCRdb to the early 2020s). Looking at the study overall: The cohort included three men and a couple of women between 18 and 49 years of age. Leukapheresis yielded between about 0.9 and 10 billion PBMCs per donor. Per donor, three plates each were used for CD4 naive and CD4 memory, two for CD8 naive, and one for CD8 memory. To estimate repertoire size and how much clonotype sharing occurs between individuals, the study deeply sequenced the blood TCR repertoires of about 5 healthy adults. Libraries were prepared and TCR repertoires were sequenced by different laboratories using diverse techniques, in order to increase sequencing depth and limit assay-specific biases.

On the study overall, not on this receptor specifically: Because the study included only a small number of donors, the genetic and exposure-history diversity represented was limited. When several donors were compared, the shared fraction of clonotypes was about 5% for naive CD4, approximately 3.3% for naive CD8, 2% to 2.5% for memory CD4, and less than 0.45% for memory CD8. Based on pairwise subsampling, the degree of clonotype sharing among donors was expected to be affected by sequencing depth. Estimated clonotype richness was generally larger for naive than for memory subsets. Incomplete sequencing was indicated by rarefaction of sorted-subset datasets, despite the large sequencing depth. Sampling was limited to blood, and TCR repertoires in tissue likely differ from TCR repertoires in blood. Compared with non-shared clonotypes, the clonotypes found in all four sorted-subset donors had higher generation probabilities.

Donors were healthy HIV-negative adults with no recently reported acute infections or vaccinations. Only Caucasian adults living in Nashville, Tennessee, USA were represented among the donors. CD4+ T cells were enriched through magnetic negative selection, after which naive cells were positively selected on CD45RA and the remaining negative fraction served as the memory subset. Blood was obtained by leukapheresis, after which PBMCs were separated by Ficoll-Histopaque density gradient centrifugation and cryopreserved in liquid nitrogen vapor phase. Purity and quantity of every magnetically sorted T cell population were checked by analytical flow cytometry. Genomic DNA was isolated from every sorted fraction and measured by UV absorbance on a Nanodrop 2000c. The TCR sequence derives from a young man in good health. Material: naive CD4+ T cells sorted from blood. The meaning of the sample's cell subset or site label: CD45RA+ positively selected.

DNA sequence: TGTGCCAGCAGCCTAGGGACACTAAGGGGCGACGGCTACACCTTC. It is translated as CASSLGTLRGDGYTF. The V and J genes are TRBV5-4 and TRBJ1-2; perhaps TRBD1 is the D gene, with 6 bases matching. Between the V and J ends, shortened by 4 bases and 8 bases respectively, the junction contains 21 bases. From its cysteine to its phenylalanine, the CDR3 spans 15 amino acids. CDR3 DNA is the only sequence kept; it has 45 bases, read in frame from the first base. The germline V gene (reference sequence) gives CDR1 as SGHNT and CDR2 as YYREEE.